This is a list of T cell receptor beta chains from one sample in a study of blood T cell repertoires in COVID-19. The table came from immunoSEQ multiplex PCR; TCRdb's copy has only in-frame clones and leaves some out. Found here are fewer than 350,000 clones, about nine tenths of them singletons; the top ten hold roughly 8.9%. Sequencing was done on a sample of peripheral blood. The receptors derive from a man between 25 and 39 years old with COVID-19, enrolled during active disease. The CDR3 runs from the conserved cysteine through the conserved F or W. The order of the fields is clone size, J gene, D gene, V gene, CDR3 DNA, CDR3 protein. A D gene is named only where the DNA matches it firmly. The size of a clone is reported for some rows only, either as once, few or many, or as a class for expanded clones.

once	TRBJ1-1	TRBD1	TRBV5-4	TGTGCCAGCAGCTACGGGGACAGGGACACTGAAGCTTTCTTT	CASSYGDRDTEAFF
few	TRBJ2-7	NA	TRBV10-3	TGTGCCATCAGGCTACAGGGTGGCGACGAGCAGTACTTC	CAIRLQGGDEQYF
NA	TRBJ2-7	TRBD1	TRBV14	TGTGCCAGCAGCCAAACAGGGGGCAACGAGCAGTACTTC	CASSQTGGNEQYF
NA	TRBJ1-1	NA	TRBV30	TGTGCCTGGAGTGTGGGACATGTCACTGAAGCTTTCTTT	CAWSVGHVTEAFF
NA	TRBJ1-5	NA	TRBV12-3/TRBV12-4	TGTGCCAGCGTCAGGGATAGCAATCAGCCCCAGCATTTT	CASVRDSNQPQHF
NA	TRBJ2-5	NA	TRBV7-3	TGTGCCAGCAGCGACTCTACCAAAGAGACCCAGTACTTC	CASSDSTKETQYF
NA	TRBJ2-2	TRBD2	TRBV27	TGTGCCAGCAGTTTTCTAGCGGTCGGCAACACCGGGGAGCTGTTTTTT	CASSFLAVGNTGELFF
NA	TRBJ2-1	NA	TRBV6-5	TGTGCCAGCGAAGTGAACGGGAGATGGGGCAATGAGCAGTTCTTC	CASEVNGRWGNEQFF
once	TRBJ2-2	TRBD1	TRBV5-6	TGTGCCAGCAGCTACGGGACAGGGGGGACCGGGGAGCTGTTTTTT	CASSYGTGGTGELFF
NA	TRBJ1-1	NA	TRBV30	TGTGCCCGCTCCCGGGAGCAGAACACTGAAGCTTTCTTT	CARSREQNTEAFF
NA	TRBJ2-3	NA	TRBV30	TGTGCCGGACGGGGAATCACAGATACGCAGTATTTT	CAGRGITDTQYF
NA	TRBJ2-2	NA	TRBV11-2	TGTGCCAGCAGCTTATGGGGAGCGAACACCGGGGAGCTGTTTTTT	CASSLWGANTGELFF
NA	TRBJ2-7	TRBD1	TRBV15	TGTGCCACCAGCAGAGATCGGGGACAGGACCCCTACGAGCAGTACTTC	CATSRDRGQDPYEQYF
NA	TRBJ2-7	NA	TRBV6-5	TGTGCCAGCCTGGCCAGGAACTACGAGCAGTACTTC	CASLARNYEQYF
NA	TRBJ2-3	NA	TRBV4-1	TGCGCCAGCAGCCACCGACAGTCAGATACAGATACGCAGTATTTT	CASSHRQSDTDTQYF
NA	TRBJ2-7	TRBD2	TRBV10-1	TGCGCCAGCAGTGAGGACCCGGGACTAGCGGGAGGGAGCGAGCAGTACTTC	CASSEDPGLAGGSEQYF
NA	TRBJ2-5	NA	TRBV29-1	TGCAGCGTTCAGGGACAAGGACAAGAGACCCAGTACTTC	CSVQGQGQETQYF
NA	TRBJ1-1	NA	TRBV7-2	TGTGCCAGCAGCTGGACAGATTCGCCGGAAGCTTTCTTT	CASSWTDSPEAFF
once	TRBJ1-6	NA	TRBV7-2	TGTGCCAGCAGCTTAGCGGGGGGATCCCTCCACTTT	CASSLAGGSLHF
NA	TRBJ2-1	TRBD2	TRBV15	TGTGCCACCAGCAGAGATTTTAGCGGGACTAGCCCCTACAATGAGCAGTTCTTC	CATSRDFSGTSPYNEQFF
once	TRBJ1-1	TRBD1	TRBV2	TGTGCCAGCAGTGAACAGGGGGTTATGAACACTGAAGCTTTCTTT	CASSEQGVMNTEAFF
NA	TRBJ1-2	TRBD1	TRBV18	TGTGCCAGCTCACCCACCCCGGACAGGAGGAACCCCTATGGCTACACCTTC	CASSPTPDRRNPYGYTF
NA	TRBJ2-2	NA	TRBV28	TGTGCCAGCAGTTTTTCCGCGGGAAGGGCGGGGACCGGGGAGCTGTTTTTT	CASSFSAGRAGTGELFF
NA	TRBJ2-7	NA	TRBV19	TGTGCCAGTAGTATGGGGGGGGCTCCCTACGAGCAGTACTTC	CASSMGGAPYEQYF
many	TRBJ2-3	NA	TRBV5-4	TGTGCCAGCAGCTCCCTGCGCCGAAGCACAGATACGCAGTATTTT	CASSSLRRSTDTQYF
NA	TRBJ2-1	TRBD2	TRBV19	TGTGCCAGTAGTATGATAGCGGGGGGCTCCAATGAGCAGTTCTTC	CASSMIAGGSNEQFF
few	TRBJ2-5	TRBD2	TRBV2	TGTGCCAGCAATAGGTGGGCAGCGGGGGGCCAAGAGACCCAGTACTTC	CASNRWAAGGQETQYF
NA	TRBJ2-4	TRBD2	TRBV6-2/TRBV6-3	TGTGCCAGCAGTACAAGACTAGCGGGAGAGGGAAACATTCAGTACTTC	CASSTRLAGEGNIQYF
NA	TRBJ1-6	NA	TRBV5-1	TGCGCCAGCAGCTCGTTGGAGGCGAGTTCACCCCTCCACTTT	CASSSLEASSPLHF
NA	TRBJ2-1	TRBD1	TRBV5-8	TGTGCCAGCAGCTTGGAACAGGGGGCGGTCAATGAGCAGTTCTTC	CASSLEQGAVNEQFF
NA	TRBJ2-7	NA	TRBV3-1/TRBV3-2	TGTGCCAGCAGCCAAGATAGACCAGGTGTGGAGCAGTACTTC	CASSQDRPGVEQYF
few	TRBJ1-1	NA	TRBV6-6	TGTGCCAGCAGTTTATATGGGGGGAGGGAAGCTTTCTTT	CASSLYGGREAFF
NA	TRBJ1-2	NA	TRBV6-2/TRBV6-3	TGTGCCAGCAGTTACTCGGCCGGACACTACACCTTC	CASSYSAGHYTF
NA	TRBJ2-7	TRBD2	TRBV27	TGTGCCAGCAGTTTGAGCGGGACTTCCTACGAGCAGTACTTC	CASSLSGTSYEQYF
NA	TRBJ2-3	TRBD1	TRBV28	TGTGCCAGCAGTCCTTCGGGGACAGGGTATACAGATACGCAGTATTTT	CASSPSGTGYTDTQYF
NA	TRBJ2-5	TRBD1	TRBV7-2	TGTGCCAGCAGCTTAGGGATTCAGGGGGCCTCAGAGACCCAGTACTTC	CASSLGIQGASETQYF
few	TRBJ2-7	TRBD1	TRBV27	TGTGCCAGCAGCACAGGGGGCGCGGGATACGAGCAGTACTTC	CASSTGGAGYEQYF
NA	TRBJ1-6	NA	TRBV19	TGTGCCAGTAGTAACAGCTATAATTCACCCCTCCACTTT	CASSNSYNSPLHF
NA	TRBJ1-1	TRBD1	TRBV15	TGTGCCACCAGCAGGCGACAGGGGAGTAGCACTGAAGCTTTCTTT	CATSRRQGSSTEAFF
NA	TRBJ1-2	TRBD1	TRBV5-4	TGTGCCAGCAGCCCCACAGGGGACTATGGCTACACCTTC	CASSPTGDYGYTF